The entry below describes one TCR beta chain. No antigen is known for it. The record has no base qualities; no much larger clone is one base away. These data originate in a study of CD8+ T cells in alopecia areata (dated by TCRdb to between 2018 and 2020). Concerning the study at large: Treated patients were enrolled in an open-label pilot trial of oral tofacitinib at 5 to 10 mg twice daily for moderate-to-severe alopecia areata. Tofacitinib was administered for 6 to 18 months, and 6 months of follow-up off drug were then conducted to assess delayed response and recurrence. Tofacitinib-treated patients had biopsies at baseline and at 4 and 24 weeks of treatment, with a later scalp biopsy in several patients. The RNA source kit depended on sample type: the PAXgene miRNA kit for fixed scalp, the miRNeasy kit for PBMCs, and the RNeasy kit for mouse skin. Scalp clonality was compared across normal scalp (n=4), patchy alopecia areata scalp (n=8), and alopecia totalis/universalis scalp (n=8). High-throughput TCRbeta sequencing was used to examine T cell clonal expansion in alopecia areata in both the C3H/HeJ mouse model and human patients. Human TCRbeta sequencing covered scalp tissue and sorted CD4+ and CD8+ peripheral blood T cells from patchy and totalis/universalis alopecia areata patients and healthy controls. immunoSEQ multiplex PCR using 35 Vbeta forward primers and 13 Jbeta reverse primers was used to amplify TCRbeta CDR3 regions. Overall results and qualifications from the work: Higher clonality and more expanded CD8+ clones were observed in lesional scalp than in normal scalp, particularly in alopecia totalis/universalis, a finding suggestive of antigenic drive. Shared TCR sequences between patients were less evident than in mice, which may be partly attributable to HLA diversity in the patient population. Unlike mouse skin, where gammadelta T cells dominate, normal human skin contains resident alphabeta T cells that get sequenced too, which complicates analysis of the scalp TCR repertoire.

The library was made by the immunoSEQ multiplex PCR assay. To provide template for TCR sequencing, every sample had RNA extracted and reverse transcribed into cDNA. First-strand cDNA was synthesized with SuperScript III using a 2:1 mix of oligo-dT and random hexamers. A synthetic immune receptor repertoire was used to assess amplification bias, and residual bias was removed computationally. The study's processing was this. After raw reads were preprocessed to remove errors, the CDR3 was defined following IMGT conventions as running from the conserved cysteine to phenylalanine. Clonality was computed by normalizing Shannon entropy by log2 of the number of productive unique TCRs and subtracting the result from 1. CD4 or CD8 identity of scalp clones was inferred by cross-referencing scalp TCRbeta sequences with sorted blood CD4 and CD8 repertoires. TCRdb holds this immuneACCESS table with in-frame rearrangements only. Some clones are missing; in checked studies, unresolved V genes explain under half, and the rest has no known cause. The D gene and trimming were derived from the DNA, and the V and J assignments and clone size from that table. This sample comprises roughly 250,000 clones, around two thirds of them detected only once. The biggest ten clones account for under 1.5% of the sample.

Including cysteine and phenylalanine, the CDR3 has 16 amino acids. Solely the CDR3 DNA is kept, with 48 bases framed from the first base. The V end gives up 0 bases and the J end 2 bases, leaving 2 bases in the junction not matched to a gene. The germline V gene encodes CDR1 LGHNA and CDR2 YNFKEQ. The time point tag for this specimen amounts to: baseline before oral tofacitinib. From alopecia areata patients, peripheral blood was collected along with lesional scalp punch biopsies. PBMCs were isolated by density centrifugation and stained for CD3, CD4 and CD8, after which CD4+ and CD8+ T cells were sorted on a FACSAria.

The sample was CD4+ T cells sorted from blood, taken at week 0. The rearrangement joined TRBV4-2 to TRBJ2-3; TRBD2 fits 10 bases in the junction. This receptor was taken from a human donor with alopecia areata. The CDR3 protein is CASSQEAGGPTDTQYF. The DNA sequence reads TGTGCCAGCAGCCAAGAAGCGGGGGGGCCCACAGATACGCAGTATTTT.